Listed here are 14 T cell receptor beta chains from one sample, sequenced in a study of cytomegalovirus exposure and HLA in healthy donors. Use of 60 Vbeta and 13 Jbeta primers characterized the PCR. Using immunoSEQ multiplex PCR, the repertoire was profiled, and TCRdb retains in-frame clones only, with some absent. Of 150,000 to 200,000 clones listed, approximately 80% were seen once; the top ten hold about 1.7%. Sequenced sample: PBMCs. The receptors come from a woman aged 25 to 39 in good health and CMV-seronegative.

The chain combines TRBV6-6 with TRBJ2-7, with D perhaps TRBD1 (5 bases). V was cut by 2 bases and J by 3 bases, with 17 bases left in between. Germline V gene sequence: CDR1 MNHNY, CDR2 SVGAGI (reference sequence). The CDR3 extends over 16 amino acids. The CDR3 sequence: CASSYATDPPFYEQYF. Written as DNA, the CDR3 is TGTGCCAGCAGTTACGCGACAGATCCTCCATTCTACGAGCAGTACTTC.

The genes are TRBV7-8 and TRBJ2-1; 10 positions match TRBD2. From germline, CDR1 is SGHVS and CDR2 FQNEAQ. The CDR3 is 18 amino acids. V dropped 5 bases and J dropped 0; count of bases not matched to a gene: 10. Here the CDR3 reads CASSPRGLAESSYNEQFF. The CDR3 region has the DNA TGTGCCAGCAGCCCGCGAGGACTAGCGGAAAGCTCCTACAATGAGCAGTTCTTC.

This chain joins TRBV6-1 and TRBJ2-5; 7 bases agree with TRBD1. CDR1 is MNHNS and CDR2 is SASEGT in the germline V gene. The CDR3 has 13 amino acids. Trimming took 5 bases from V and 4 from J; bases not matched to a gene: 4. The CDR3 region is CASSPTGLETQYF. DNA for the CDR3: TGTGCCAGCAGTCCGACAGGGCTAGAGACCCAGTACTTC.

There are a few counts of this clone. V usage is TRBV27 and J usage is TRBJ2-3, with TRBD2 identical over 10 bases. The ends lost 5 bases at V and 1 base at J; junction bases unmatched: 12. Germline-derived CDR1 and CDR2 are MNHEY and SMNVEV (reference sequence). CDR3 length: 18 amino acids. Here the CDR3 reads CASSAKHLAGVGTDTQYF. CDR3 in DNA: TGTGCCAGCAGTGCCAAACATCTAGCGGGAGTCGGCACAGATACGCAGTATTTT.

The chain carries TRBV7-6 and TRBJ1-1; TRBD1 aligns across 7 bases. This CDR3 region has 13 residues. Germline trimming cut 5 bases from V and 4 bases from J; bases unmatched to any gene: 4. Germline CDR1 reads SGHVS; CDR2 reads FNYEAQ. The CDR3 region is CASSRRDSTEAFF. The CDR3 region has the DNA TGTGCCAGCAGCCGGCGGGACAGCACTGAAGCTTTCTTT.

The genes are TRBV13 and TRBJ2-3, with TRBD2 matching 11 bases. Germline CDR1 and CDR2: PRHDT and FYEKMQ (reference sequence). CDR3 length: 15 residues. Trimming took 5 bases from V and 5 from J; bases not matched to a gene: 6. The CDR3 loop reads CASSHYSGRVDTQYF. The DNA for the CDR3 is TGTGCCAGCAGCCACTATAGCGGGAGGGTAGATACGCAGTATTTT.

This chain joins TRBV2 and TRBJ2-3; possibly TRBD2 for D (6 bases). This CDR3 is built from 14 residues. V gave up 6 bases and J gave up 0 bases, with 10 bases separating them. Per germline, CDR1 SNHLY and CDR2 FYNNEI. The CDR3 sequence: CASSAGTSTDTQYF. The CDR3 DNA reads as TGTGCCAGCAGCGCCGGGACTAGCACAGATACGCAGTATTTT.

This clone showed up just once. The CDR3 loop reads CASSLVGVSTDTQYF. For the CDR3, the DNA is TGTGCCAGCAGTCTAGTCGGGGTTAGCACAGATACGCAGTATTTT. This rearrangement joins TRBV7-3 to TRBJ2-3; tentative D call: TRBD2 (5 bases). The CDR3 length is 15 residues. Trimming took off 6 bases at V and 0 bases at J, with 13 bases between the two ends. Germline lookup yields CDR1 SGHTA and CDR2 FQGTGA.

In this sample, this clone turned up a few times. The rearrangement joins TRBV5-4 to TRBJ2-7, with D possibly TRBD1 on 6 matching bases. Trimming pared 4 bases from V and 3 bases from J, leaving 11 bases between. Germline lookup yields CDR1 SGHNT and CDR2 YYREEE (reference sequence). The CDR3 runs to 13 residues. CDR3 bases: TGTGCCAGCAGCCCAGGACAGAGCTACGAGCAGTACTTC. Translation gives CASSPGQSYEQYF.

The rearrangement uses TRBV5-5 and TRBJ2-1; TRBD2 agrees at 9 bases. The CDR3 length is 14 residues. V shed 7 bases, J shed 10 bases, and the junction held 12 bases outside the gene matches. The germline CDR1 and CDR2 sequences are SGHKS and YYEKEE (reference sequence). The CDR3 loop reads CASRGGGAGGEQFF. The CDR3 DNA reads TGTGCCAGCCGCGGCGGGGGGGCGGGAGGGGAGCAGTTCTTC.

J is TRBJ1-1 and V is TRBV4-1; 8 bases align to TRBD1. This CDR3 is 17 amino acids long. The trim removed 1 base at V and 0 bases at J, leaving 7 bases unmatched. The germline V gene encodes CDR1 MGHRA and CDR2 YSYEKL. As DNA, the CDR3 is TGCGCCAGCAGCCAAGGGGGGACAGGCCACATGAACACTGAAGCTTTCTTT. It yields the protein CASSQGGTGHMNTEAFF.

The chain links TRBV6-5 to TRBJ1-3, with D possibly matching TRBD1 (6 bases). The CDR3 is 14 residues long. The germline V and J ends were trimmed by 5 bases and 3 bases, with 11 bases remaining between them. Looked up from germline, CDR1 is MNHEY and CDR2 is SVGAGI. CDR3 coding DNA: TGTGCCAGCAGTGAGAGGGGGAGTGGAAACACCATATATTTT. It specifies CASSERGSGNTIYF.

J is TRBJ1-5 and V is TRBV19, with D unresolved. The CDR3 totals 17 residues. Germline values: CDR1 LNHDA, CDR2 SQIVND (reference sequence). With 3 bases removed from V and 6 bases from J, the gap between germline ends came to 21 bases. CDR3 sequence: CASSISVGGVGFQPQHF. The DNA of the CDR3 is TGTGCCAGTAGTATTAGTGTCGGCGGGGTTGGGTTTCAGCCCCAGCATTTT.

A few counts support this clone. CDR3 coding DNA: TGTGCCAGCAGTGATCAGGGCAGCGCTGGAAACACCATATATTTT. Amino acid sequence: CASSDQGSAGNTIYF. This sequence joins TRBV2 and TRBJ1-3; TRBD1 is a possible D gene (5 bases). Germline CDR1 and CDR2: SNHLY and FYNNEI. The length of the CDR3 is 15 residues. Trimming removed 3 bases at V and 2 bases at J, with 11 bases between.